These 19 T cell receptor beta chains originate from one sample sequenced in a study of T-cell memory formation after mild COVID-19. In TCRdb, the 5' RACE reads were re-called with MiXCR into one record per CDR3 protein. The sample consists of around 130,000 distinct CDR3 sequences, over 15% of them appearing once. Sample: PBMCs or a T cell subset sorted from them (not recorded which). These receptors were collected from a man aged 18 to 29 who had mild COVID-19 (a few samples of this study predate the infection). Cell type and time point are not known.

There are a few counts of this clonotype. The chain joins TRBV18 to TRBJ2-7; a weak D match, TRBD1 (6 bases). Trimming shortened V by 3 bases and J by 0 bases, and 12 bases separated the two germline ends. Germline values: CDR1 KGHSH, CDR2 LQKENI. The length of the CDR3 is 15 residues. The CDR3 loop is CASSPRQELSYEQYF. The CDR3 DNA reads TGTGCCAGCTCACCCCGACAGGAGCTCTCCTACGAGCAGTACTTC.

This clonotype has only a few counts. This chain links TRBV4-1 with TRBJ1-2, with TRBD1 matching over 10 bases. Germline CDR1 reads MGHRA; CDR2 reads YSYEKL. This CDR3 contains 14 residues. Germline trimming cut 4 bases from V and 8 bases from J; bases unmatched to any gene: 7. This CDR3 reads CASSPGTGDQGYTF. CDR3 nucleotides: TGCGCCAGCAGCCCAGGGACAGGGGATCAGGGCTACACCTTC.

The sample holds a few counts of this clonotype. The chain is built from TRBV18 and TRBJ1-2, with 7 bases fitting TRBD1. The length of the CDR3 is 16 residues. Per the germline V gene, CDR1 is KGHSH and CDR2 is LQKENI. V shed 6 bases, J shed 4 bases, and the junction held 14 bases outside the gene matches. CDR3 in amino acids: CASSPRTGQFPYGYTF. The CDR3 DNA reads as TGTGCCAGCTCTCCCCGGACAGGACAGTTCCCCTATGGCTACACCTTC.

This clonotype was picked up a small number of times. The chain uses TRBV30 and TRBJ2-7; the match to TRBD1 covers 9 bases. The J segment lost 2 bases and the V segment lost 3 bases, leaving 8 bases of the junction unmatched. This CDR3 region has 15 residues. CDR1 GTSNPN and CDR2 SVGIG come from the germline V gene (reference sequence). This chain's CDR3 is CAWRETGGIPYEQYF. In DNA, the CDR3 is TGTGCCTGGAGGGAAACAGGGGGCATCCCCTACGAGCAGTACTTC.

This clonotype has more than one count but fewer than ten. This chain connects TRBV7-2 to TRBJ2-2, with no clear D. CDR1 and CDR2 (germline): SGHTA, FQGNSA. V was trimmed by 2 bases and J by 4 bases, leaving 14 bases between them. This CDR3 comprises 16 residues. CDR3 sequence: CASSLRAAAVTGELFF. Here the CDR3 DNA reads TGTGCCAGCAGCTTACGAGCAGCCGCCGTCACCGGGGAGCTGTTTTTT.

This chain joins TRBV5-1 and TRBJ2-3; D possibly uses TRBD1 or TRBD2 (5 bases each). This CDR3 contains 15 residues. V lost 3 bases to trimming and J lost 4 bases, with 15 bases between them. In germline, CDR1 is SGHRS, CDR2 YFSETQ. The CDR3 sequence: CASSYWGSGADTQYF. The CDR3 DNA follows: TGCGCCAGCAGCTATTGGGGGAGCGGCGCAGATACGCAGTATTTT.

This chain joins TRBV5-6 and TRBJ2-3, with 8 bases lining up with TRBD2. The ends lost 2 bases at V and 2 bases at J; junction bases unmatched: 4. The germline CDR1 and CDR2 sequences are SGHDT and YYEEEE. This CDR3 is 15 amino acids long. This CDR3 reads CASSLRAGVTDTQYF. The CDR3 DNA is TGTGCCAGCAGCTTAAGAGCGGGGGTCACAGATACGCAGTATTTT.

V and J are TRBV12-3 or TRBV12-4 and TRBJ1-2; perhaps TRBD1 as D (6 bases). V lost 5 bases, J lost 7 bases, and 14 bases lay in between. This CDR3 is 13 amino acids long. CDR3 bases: TGTGCCAGCAGTCTCGGACAGATTCTTGGCTACACCTTC. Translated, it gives CASSLGQILGYTF.

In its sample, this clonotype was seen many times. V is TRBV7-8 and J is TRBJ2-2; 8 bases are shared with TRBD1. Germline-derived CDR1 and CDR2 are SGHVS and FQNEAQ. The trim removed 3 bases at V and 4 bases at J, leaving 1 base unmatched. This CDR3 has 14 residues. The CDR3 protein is CASSFRGPTGELFF. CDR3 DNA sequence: TGTGCCAGCAGCTTCAGGGGGCCCACCGGGGAGCTGTTTTTT. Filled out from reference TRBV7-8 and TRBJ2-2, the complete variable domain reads GAGVSQSPRYKVAKRGQDVALRCDPISGHVSLFWYQQALGQGPEFLTYFQNEAQLDKSGLPSDRFFAERPEGSVSTLKIQRTQQEDSAVYLCASSFRGPTGELFFGEGSRLTVL.

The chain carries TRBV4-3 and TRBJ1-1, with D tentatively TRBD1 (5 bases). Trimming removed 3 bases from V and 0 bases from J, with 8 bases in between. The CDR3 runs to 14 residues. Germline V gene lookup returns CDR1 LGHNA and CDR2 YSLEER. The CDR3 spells CASSHDRLNTEAFF. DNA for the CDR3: TGCGCCAGCAGCCATGACAGATTGAACACTGAAGCTTTCTTT.

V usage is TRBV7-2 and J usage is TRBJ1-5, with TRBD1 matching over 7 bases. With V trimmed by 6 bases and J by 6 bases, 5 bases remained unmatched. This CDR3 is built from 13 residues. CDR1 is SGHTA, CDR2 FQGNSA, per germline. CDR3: CASSFTGVQPQHF. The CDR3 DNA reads TGTGCCAGCAGTTTCACAGGGGTTCAGCCCCAGCATTTT.

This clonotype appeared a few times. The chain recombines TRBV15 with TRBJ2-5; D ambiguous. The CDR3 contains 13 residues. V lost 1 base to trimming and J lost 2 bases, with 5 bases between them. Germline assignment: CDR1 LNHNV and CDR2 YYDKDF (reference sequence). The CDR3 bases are TGTGCCACCAGCAGAGGAGGTCAAGAGACCCAGTACTTC. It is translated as CATSRGGQETQYF. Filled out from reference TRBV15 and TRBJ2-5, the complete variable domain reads DAMVIQNPRYQVTQFGKPVTLSCSQTLNHNVMYWYQQKSSQAPKLLFHYYDKDFNNEADTPDNFQSRRPNTSFCFLDIRSPGLGDTAMYLCATSRGGQETQYFGPGTRLLVL.

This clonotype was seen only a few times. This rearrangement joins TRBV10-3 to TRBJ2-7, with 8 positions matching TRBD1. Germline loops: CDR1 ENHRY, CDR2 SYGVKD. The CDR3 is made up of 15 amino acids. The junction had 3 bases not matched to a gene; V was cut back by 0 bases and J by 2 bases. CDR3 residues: CAISESQGAAYEQYF. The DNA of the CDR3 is TGTGCCATCAGTGAGTCGCAGGGGGCTGCCTACGAGCAGTACTTC.

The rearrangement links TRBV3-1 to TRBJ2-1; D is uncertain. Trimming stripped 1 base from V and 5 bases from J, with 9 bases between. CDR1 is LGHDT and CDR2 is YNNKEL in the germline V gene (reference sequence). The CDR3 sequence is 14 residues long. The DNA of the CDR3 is TGTGCCAGCAGCCAAGTGCTCCGCGACAATGAGCAGTTCTTC. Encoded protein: CASSQVLRDNEQFF.

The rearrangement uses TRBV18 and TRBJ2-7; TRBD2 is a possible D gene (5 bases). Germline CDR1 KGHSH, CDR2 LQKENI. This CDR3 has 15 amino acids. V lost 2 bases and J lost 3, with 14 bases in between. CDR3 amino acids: CASSPVEGNDYEQYF. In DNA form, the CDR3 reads TGTGCCAGCTCACCAGTTGAGGGAAACGACTACGAGCAGTACTTC.

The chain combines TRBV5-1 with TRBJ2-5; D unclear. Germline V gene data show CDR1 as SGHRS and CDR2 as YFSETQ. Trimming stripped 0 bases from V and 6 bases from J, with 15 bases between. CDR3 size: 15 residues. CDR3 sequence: CASSLAARFSKTQYF. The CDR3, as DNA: TGCGCCAGCAGCTTGGCCGCTCGATTCAGCAAGACCCAGTACTTC. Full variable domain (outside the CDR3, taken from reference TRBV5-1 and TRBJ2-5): KAGVTQTPRYLIKTRGQQVTLSCSPISGHRSVSWYQQTPGQGLQFLFEYFSETQRNKGNFPGRFSGRQFSNSRSEMNVSTLELGDSALYLCASSLAARFSKTQYFGPGTRLLVL.

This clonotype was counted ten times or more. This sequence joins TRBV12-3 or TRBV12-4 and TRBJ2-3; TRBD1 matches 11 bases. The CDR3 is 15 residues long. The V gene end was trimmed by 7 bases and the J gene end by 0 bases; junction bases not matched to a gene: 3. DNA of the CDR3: TGTGCCAGCACCGGACAGGGGGCAAGCACAGATACGCAGTATTTT. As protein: CASTGQGASTDTQYF.

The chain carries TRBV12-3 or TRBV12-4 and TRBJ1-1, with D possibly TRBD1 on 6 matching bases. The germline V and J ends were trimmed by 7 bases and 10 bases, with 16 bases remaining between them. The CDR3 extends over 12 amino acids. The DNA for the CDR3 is TGTGCCAGCATCCCTATCAGGGGAGGAGCTTTCTTT. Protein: CASIPIRGGAFF.

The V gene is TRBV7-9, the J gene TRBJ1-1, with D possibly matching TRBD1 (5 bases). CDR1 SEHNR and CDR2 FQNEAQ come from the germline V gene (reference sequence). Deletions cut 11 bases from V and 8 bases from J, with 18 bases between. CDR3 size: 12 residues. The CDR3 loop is CACRQKDQEAFF. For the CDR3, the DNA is TGTGCCTGCCGACAGAAAGATCAGGAAGCTTTCTTT.